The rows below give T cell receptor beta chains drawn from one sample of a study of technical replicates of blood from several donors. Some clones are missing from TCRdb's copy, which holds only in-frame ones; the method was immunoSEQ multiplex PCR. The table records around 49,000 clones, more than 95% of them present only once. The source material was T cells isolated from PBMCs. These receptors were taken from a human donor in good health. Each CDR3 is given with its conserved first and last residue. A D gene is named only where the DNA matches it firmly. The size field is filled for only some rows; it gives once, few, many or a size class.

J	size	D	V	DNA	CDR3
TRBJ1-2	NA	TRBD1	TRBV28	TGTGCCAGCAGTTTGGGACAGATCTATGGCTACACCTTC	CASSLGQIYGYTF
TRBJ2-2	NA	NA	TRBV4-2	TGTGCCAGCAGCCAAGCAGCGGAAGTGGGCACCGGGGAGCTGTTTTTT	CASSQAAEVGTGELFF
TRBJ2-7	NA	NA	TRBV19	TGTGCCAGTAGTTTCGGCGGAACCTACGAGCAGTACTTC	CASSFGGTYEQYF
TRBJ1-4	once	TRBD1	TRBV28	TGTGCCAGCAGTATCCAGGGGGTAAAGGAAAAACTGTTTTTT	CASSIQGVKEKLFF
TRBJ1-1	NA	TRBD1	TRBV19	TGTGCCAGTAGTATAATTCCATCCGGACAGGGGTGGACTGAAGCTTTCTTT	CASSIIPSGQGWTEAFF
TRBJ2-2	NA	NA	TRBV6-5	TGTGCCAGCAGTTACTCGAACAGTCCGGCCGGGGAGCTGTTTTTT	CASSYSNSPAGELFF
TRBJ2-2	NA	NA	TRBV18	TGTGCCAGCTCACCAATGGGGGCTGGGGAGCTGTTTTTT	CASSPMGAGELFF
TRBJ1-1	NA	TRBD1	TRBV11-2	TGTGCCAGCAGCTTTTCAAGGGGGCGAGGGACTGAAGCTTTCTTT	CASSFSRGRGTEAFF
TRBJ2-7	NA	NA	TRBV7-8	TGTGCCAGCAGCTTGGCTACGGGAGTGACCTACGAGCAGTACTTC	CASSLATGVTYEQYF
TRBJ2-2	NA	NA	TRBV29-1	TGCAGCGTCCGCGGCGGAATAACCACCGGGGAGCTGTTTTTT	CSVRGGITTGELFF
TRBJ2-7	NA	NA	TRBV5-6	TGTGCCAGCATCAACACAGGGCTGGCCTACGAGCAGTACTTC	CASINTGLAYEQYF
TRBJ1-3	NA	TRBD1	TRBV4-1	TGCGCCAGCAGCCAAGGCACAGGGGCCTCTGGAAACACCATATATTTT	CASSQGTGASGNTIYF
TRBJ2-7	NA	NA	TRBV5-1	TGCGCCAGCAGCTTGGTACAGGGCTCCTACGAGCAGTACTTC	CASSLVQGSYEQYF
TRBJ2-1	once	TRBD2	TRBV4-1	TGCGCCAGCAGCCCTACTAGCGGATTACTTTACTACAATGAGCAGTTCTTC	CASSPTSGLLYYNEQFF
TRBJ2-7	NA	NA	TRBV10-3	TGTGCCATCAGTGAGTCCCCGGGGTTGGGGTTCGAGCAGTACTTC	CAISESPGLGFEQYF
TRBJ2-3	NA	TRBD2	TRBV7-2	TGTGCCAGCAGCTCTCAGGGACTAGCTACGCAGTATTTT	CASSSQGLATQYF
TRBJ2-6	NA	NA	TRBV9	TGTGCCAGCAGCGGAAAGCTTCCCCTGACTTTC	CASSGKLPLTF
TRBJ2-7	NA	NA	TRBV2	TGTGCCAGCAGAAGGAGCTCCTACGAGCAGTACTTC	CASRRSSYEQYF
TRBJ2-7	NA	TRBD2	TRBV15	TGTGCCACCAGCAGACCCCCCCGGGAGGGCCCCTACGAGCAGTACTTC	CATSRPPREGPYEQYF
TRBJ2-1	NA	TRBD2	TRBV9	TGTGCCAGCAGCGCGGGAGGTGGTACTGAGCAGTTCTTC	CASSAGGGTEQFF
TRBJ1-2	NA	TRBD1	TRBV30	TGTGCCTGGAGCGAGGGACAGTCCTATGGCTACACCTTC	CAWSEGQSYGYTF
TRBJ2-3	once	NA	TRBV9	TGTGCCAGCAGCGTAGGGCCGTTCAGGCCTAGCACAGATACGCAGTATTTT	CASSVGPFRPSTDTQYF
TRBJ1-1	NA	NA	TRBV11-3	TGTGCCAGCAGCTTTGGGAGGAAAACTGAAGCTTTCTTT	CASSFGRKTEAFF
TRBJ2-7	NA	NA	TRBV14	TGTGCCAGCAGCCAAGATCTGACGGGGGCCTACGAGCAGTACTTC	CASSQDLTGAYEQYF
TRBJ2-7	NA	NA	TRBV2	TGTGCCAGCAGTGAGAGAGGGGGATACTACGAGCAGTACTTC	CASSERGGYYEQYF
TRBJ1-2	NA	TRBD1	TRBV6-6	TGTGCCAGCAGTTACGAAGACAGGGCGGACTATGGCTACACCTTC	CASSYEDRADYGYTF
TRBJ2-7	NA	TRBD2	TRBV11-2	TGTGCCAGCAGCTTAAACCCCCAGCGGGACTCCTACGAGCAGTACTTC	CASSLNPQRDSYEQYF
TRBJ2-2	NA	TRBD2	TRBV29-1	TGCAGCGTGGGGCCGCTAGCGGGAGGAACCGGGGAGCTGTTTTTT	CSVGPLAGGTGELFF
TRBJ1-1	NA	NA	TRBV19	TGTGCCAGTAGTTCACAGGGTTTGAACACTGAAGCTTTCTTT	CASSSQGLNTEAFF
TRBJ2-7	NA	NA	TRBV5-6	TGTGCCAGCAGCTCAGAAATGCATTTGGAGCAGTACTTC	CASSSEMHLEQYF
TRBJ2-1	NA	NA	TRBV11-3	TGTGCCAGCAGCTTAGTCGGAGGGGGGGAGTTCTTC	CASSLVGGGEFF
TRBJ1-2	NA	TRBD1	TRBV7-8	TGTGCCAGCAGCTCGGGACAGGCGGACTATGGCTACACCTTC	CASSSGQADYGYTF
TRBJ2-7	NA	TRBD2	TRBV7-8	TGTGCCAGCAGCTTTAGCGGGAGTAAGGCCTACGAGCAGTACTTC	CASSFSGSKAYEQYF
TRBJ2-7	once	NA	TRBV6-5	TGTGCCGCGGCTGACGGGTTCGAGCAGTACTTC	CAAADGFEQYF
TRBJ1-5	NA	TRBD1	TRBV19	TGTGCCAGTATGGGACAGGGGAACCAGCCCCAGCATTTT	CASMGQGNQPQHF
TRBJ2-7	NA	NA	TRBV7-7	TGTGCTAGCAGCAACGTAATCGGGACAGCCGGGAGTCTCCAAGGCTACGAGCAGTACTTC	CASSNVIGTAGSLQGYEQYF
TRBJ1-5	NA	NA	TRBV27	TGTGCCAGCAGCCCTGCGTTGGGCAATCAGCCCCAGCATTTT	CASSPALGNQPQHF
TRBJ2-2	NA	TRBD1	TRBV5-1	TGCGCCAGCAGCAAGTGGGGGACAGAAAACACCGGGGAGCTGTTTTTT	CASSKWGTENTGELFF
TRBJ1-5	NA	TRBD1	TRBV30	TGTGCCTGGAGTGTCTCCGGACAGGGCCAAGGGCCCCAGCATTTT	CAWSVSGQGQGPQHF
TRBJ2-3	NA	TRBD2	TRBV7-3	TGTGCCAGCAGCATACTAGCGGGAGGGCCCGCAGATACGCAGTATTTT	CASSILAGGPADTQYF
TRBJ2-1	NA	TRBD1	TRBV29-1	TGCAGCGTTGAAATGGGACAGTTCAATGAGCAGTTCTTC	CSVEMGQFNEQFF
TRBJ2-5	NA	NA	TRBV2	TGTGCCAGCAGTGAGCGACTAGTAGAGACCCAGTACTTC	CASSERLVETQYF
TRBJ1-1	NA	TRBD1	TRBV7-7	TGTGCCAGCAGCCAAGGGACAGGGGAGCGAACTGAAGCTTTCTTT	CASSQGTGERTEAFF
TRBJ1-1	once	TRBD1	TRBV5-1	TGCGCCAGCAGCGAACCGGGACAGGGCTTCACTGAAGCTTTCTTT	CASSEPGQGFTEAFF
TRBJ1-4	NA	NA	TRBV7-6	TGTGCCAGCAGCTTTTCTTTCCCAGGGGTTTATGAAAAACTGTTTTTT	CASSFSFPGVYEKLFF
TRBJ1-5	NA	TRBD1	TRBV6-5	TGTGCCAGCAGCTTAAGACAGGGTATCAATCAGCCCCAGCATTTT	CASSLRQGINQPQHF
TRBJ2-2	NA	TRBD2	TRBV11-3	TGTGCCAGCAGCTTAACAGCGGGAGCCGGGGAGCTGTTTTTT	CASSLTAGAGELFF
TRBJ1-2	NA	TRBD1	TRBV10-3	TGTGCCATCACTATCGGTATGGGACAGGCTGGAGGCTACACCTTC	CAITIGMGQAGGYTF
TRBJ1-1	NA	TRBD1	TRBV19	TGTGCCAGAAGATCCCCAGGGGGCCGTGTCATGAACACTGAAGCTTTCTTT	CARRSPGGRVMNTEAFF
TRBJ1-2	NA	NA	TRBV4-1	TGCGCCAGCAGCCAGACGCAGGGCGAATATGGCTACACCTTC	CASSQTQGEYGYTF
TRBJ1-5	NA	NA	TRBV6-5	TGTGCCAGCACCCCCAGGGGCGACAATCAGCCCCAGCATTTT	CASTPRGDNQPQHF